This TCR beta chain was retrieved from a study of cytomegalovirus exposure and HLA in healthy donors. Study-wide points: Reports credit the classifier with highly specific, highly sensitive diagnosis of cytomegalovirus status. Researchers reported from a later analysis that most CMV-associated TCR beta chains appeared HLA-restricted. Most TCRs appeared rarely, but some public TCRs recurred in many donors.

Remarks on this clone: The target antigen is unknown.

Amplification used 60 Vbeta primers and 13 Jbeta primers. Assay used: immunoSEQ multiplex PCR; TCRdb lists only in-frame clones, some missing. The data contain 150,000 to 200,000 clones, 70% to 85% of them singletons. The sample was PBMCs. The sequence was obtained from a boy between 2 and 10 years old in good health and CMV-seronegative.

CDR3 bases: TGCGCCAGCAGTGAGTCGATTGGTGGGGAGGCCGGGTACTTC. Protein sequence: CASSESIGGEAGYF. The chain links TRBV10-1 to TRBJ2-7; a weak D match, TRBD2 (6 bases). CDR3 length equals 14 residues. V dropped 0 bases and J dropped 12 bases, with 18 bases sitting between them. Germline lookup yields CDR1 WNHNN and CDR2 SYGVQD (reference sequence).